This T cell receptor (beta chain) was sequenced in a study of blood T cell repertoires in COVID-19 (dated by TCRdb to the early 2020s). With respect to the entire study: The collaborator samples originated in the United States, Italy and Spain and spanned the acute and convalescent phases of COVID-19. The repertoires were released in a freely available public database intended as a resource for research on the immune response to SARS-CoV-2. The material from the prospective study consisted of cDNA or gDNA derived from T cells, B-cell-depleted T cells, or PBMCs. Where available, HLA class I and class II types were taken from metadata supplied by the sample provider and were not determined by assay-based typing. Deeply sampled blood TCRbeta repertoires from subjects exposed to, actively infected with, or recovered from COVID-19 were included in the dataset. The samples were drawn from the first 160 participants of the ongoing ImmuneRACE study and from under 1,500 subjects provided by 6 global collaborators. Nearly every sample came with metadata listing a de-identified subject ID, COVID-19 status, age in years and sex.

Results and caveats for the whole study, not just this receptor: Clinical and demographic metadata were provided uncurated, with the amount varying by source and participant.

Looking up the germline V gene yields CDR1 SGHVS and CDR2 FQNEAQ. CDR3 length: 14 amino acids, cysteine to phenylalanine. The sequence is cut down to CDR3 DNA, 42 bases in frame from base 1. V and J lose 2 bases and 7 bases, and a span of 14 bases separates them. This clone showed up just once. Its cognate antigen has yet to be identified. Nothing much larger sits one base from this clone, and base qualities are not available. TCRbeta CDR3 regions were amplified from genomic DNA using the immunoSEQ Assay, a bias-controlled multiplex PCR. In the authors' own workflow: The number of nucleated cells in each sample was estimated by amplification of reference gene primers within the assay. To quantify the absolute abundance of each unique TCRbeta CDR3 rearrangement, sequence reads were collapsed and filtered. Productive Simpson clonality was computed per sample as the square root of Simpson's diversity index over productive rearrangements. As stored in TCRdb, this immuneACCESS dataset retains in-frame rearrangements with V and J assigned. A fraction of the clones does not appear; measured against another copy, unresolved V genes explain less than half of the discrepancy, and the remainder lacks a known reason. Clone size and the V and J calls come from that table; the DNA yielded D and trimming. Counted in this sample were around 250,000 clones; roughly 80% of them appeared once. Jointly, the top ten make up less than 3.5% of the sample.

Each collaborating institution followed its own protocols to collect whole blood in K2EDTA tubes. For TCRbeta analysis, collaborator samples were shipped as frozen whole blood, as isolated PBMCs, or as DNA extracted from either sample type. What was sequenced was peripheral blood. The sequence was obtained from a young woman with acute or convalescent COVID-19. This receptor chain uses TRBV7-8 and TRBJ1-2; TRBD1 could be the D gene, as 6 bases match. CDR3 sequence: CASSLHKQGVGYTF. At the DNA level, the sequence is TGTGCCAGCAGCTTACACAAACAGGGAGTTGGCTACACCTTC.